The clone carrying this T cell receptor beta chain was seen repeatedly, ten times or more. Its target is not known. Beta-chain TCR CDR3 regions were amplified from RNA transcripts. The library came from an HTBI-primed first-round RT-PCR and a second-round multiplex PCR. TCRdb ran MiXCR on the multiplex PCR reads and lists one entry per CDR3 protein. The top ten clones hold about 8.2% of a sample with some 170,000 distinct CDR3 sequences, around 40% of them seen once. None of the included patients had other autoimmune diseases, uncontrolled infections, pregnancy or lactation, as these led to exclusion. Serum thyroxine and TRAb, along with clinical symptoms, thyroid ultrasound and orbital computed tomography, were what diagnosis relied on. The PBMCs used were ones drawn from about 9.2 ml of fresh peripheral blood. The sample is drawn from a study of Graves' ophthalmopathy and Graves' hyperthyroidism. Findings of the study overall: Most thyroid clonotypes expanded beyond 0.001 frequency were also found in blood.

The germline CDR1 and CDR2 sequences are MDHEN and SYDVKM. Trimming removed 6 bases from V and 1 base from J, with 15 bases in between. The CDR3 is 15 amino acids. Sequencing was performed on peripheral blood. The receptor was isolated from a man aged 30-40 years with Graves' ophthalmopathy. The chain combines TRBV28 with TRBJ1-1; TRBD1 might be the D (5 bases). The CDR3 region has the DNA TGTGCCAGCAGACCACCGGGACGGCCGAACACTGAAGCTTTCTTT. Translation gives CASRPPGRPNTEAFF.